This TCR beta chain was identified in a study of identifying expanded T cells in peripheral blood. Findings of the study overall: Over around two and four weeks, about 15 and 19 clones changed, versus around 1.3 between replicates. Variance in clone template counts between approximately two-week samples significantly increased with total template count across all healthy donors.

CDR3 length: 16 residues. The germline V gene has CDR1 SGHRS and CDR2 YFSETQ. V gave up 1 base and J gave up 8 bases; unmatched junction bases: 11. Regarding this clone: Its antigen is undetermined.

Method: immunoSEQ multiplex PCR; TCRdb's copy keeps in-frame clones and lacks some. The table records some 78,000 clones, around 89% of them present only once. During the collection period, no donor immune events like infections were recorded. This TCR came from a person aged 18 to 70 in good health. The sample was blood. V is TRBV5-1 and J is TRBJ2-1; TRBD1 agrees at 8 bases. CDR3 loop: CASSLSQGARRDEQFF. The CDR3 coding sequence is TGCGCCAGCAGCTTGAGCCAGGGGGCCCGCCGTGATGAGCAGTTCTTC.